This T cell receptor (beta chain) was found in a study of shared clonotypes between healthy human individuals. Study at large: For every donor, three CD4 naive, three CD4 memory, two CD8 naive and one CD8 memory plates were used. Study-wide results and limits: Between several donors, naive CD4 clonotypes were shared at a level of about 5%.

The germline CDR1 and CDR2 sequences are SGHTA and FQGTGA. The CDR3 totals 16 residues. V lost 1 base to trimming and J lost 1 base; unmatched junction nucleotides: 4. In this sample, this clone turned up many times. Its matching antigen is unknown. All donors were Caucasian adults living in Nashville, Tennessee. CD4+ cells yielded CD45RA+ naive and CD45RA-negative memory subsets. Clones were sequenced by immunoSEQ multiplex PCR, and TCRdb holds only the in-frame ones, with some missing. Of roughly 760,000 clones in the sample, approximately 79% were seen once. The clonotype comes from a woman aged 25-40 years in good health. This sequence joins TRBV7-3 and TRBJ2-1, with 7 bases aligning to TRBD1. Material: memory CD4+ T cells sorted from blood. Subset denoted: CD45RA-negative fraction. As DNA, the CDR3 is TGTGCCAGCAGCTTAAGGGACAGAGCATCCTACAATGAGCAGTTCTTC. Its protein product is CASSLRDRASYNEQFF.